Presented here are 25 T cell receptor beta chains from one specimen sequenced in a study of CD4 and CD8 cells across lung adenocarcinoma regions. TCRdb called the PCR reads again in MiXCR, with one record for every CDR3 protein. The profile shows under 8,000 distinct CDR3 sequences, approximately 50% of them singletons. Sequencing used CD8+ T cells from the center of a lung tumor. The source of these receptors is a male donor with lung adenocarcinoma. The CD4 and CD8 labels of this study may be unreliable.

V and J are TRBV6-1 and TRBJ2-1; 11 bases fit TRBD2. Near its end, the DNA agrees better with TRBJ2-7, so the J call may be wrong. There are 12 residues in the CDR3. Germline-derived CDR1 and CDR2 are MNHNS and SASEGT. CDR3 residues: CASGTSGSEQYF. CDR3 coding DNA: TGTGCCAGCGGGACTAGCGGATCCGAGCAGTACTTC.

This chain joins TRBV6-5 and TRBJ2-1, with D tentatively TRBD2 (5 bases). The germline gives CDR1 MNHEY, CDR2 SVGAGI. V gave up 4 bases and J gave up 9 bases, with 13 bases separating them. The CDR3 contains 13 residues. The CDR3 reads CASSWARRAEQFF. The CDR3 DNA is TGTGCCAGCAGTTGGGCTAGGCGGGCTGAGCAGTTCTTC.

This chain uses TRBV27 with TRBJ2-5; TRBD1 matches at 10 bases. The closer fit of TRBJ2-1 to the DNA end suggests the J call may be wrong. The CDR3 is 15 amino acids. The germline CDR1 and CDR2 sequences are MNHEY and SMNVEV (reference sequence). This chain's CDR3 is CASSLPGQGRNEQFF. The CDR3 coding sequence is TGTGCCAGCAGTTTGCCGGGACAGGGGCGAAATGAGCAGTTCTTC.

This clonotype has more than one count but fewer than ten. The chain employs TRBV6-1 and TRBJ2-2; TRBD1 is a possible D gene (5 bases). From germline, CDR1 is MNHNS and CDR2 SASEGT. Trimming pared 6 bases from V and 1 base from J, leaving 12 bases between. CDR3 length: 15 residues. The CDR3 sequence: CASSWGRGNTGELFF. The CDR3 DNA sequence: TGTGCCAGCAGCTGGGGCAGAGGGAACACCGGGGAGCTGTTTTTT.

This sequence joins TRBV6-1 and TRBJ2-5; D may be TRBD1 (5 bases). The DNA end lines up better with TRBJ2-7; the J call may be wrong. Germline values: CDR1 MNHNS, CDR2 SASEGT. This CDR3 contains 12 residues. CDR3 nucleotide sequence: TGTGCCAGCAGTGAAGTAGGGGACGAGCAGTACTTC. This codes for CASSEVGDEQYF.

This clonotype was counted between two and nine times. The V call is TRBV7-6, the J call TRBJ2-5; possible D gene TRBD2, 6 bases. V dropped 4 bases and J dropped 13 bases, with 19 bases sitting between them. The CDR3 is 13 amino acids. Per germline, CDR1 SGHVS and CDR2 FNYEAQ. CDR3 protein: CASSSEEGGRGYF. In DNA form, the CDR3 reads TGTGCCAGCAGCTCGGAGGAGGGTGGAAGAGGGTACTTC.

This clonotype was counted a few times. The chain carries TRBV5-1 and TRBJ1-2, with a tentative D call TRBD1 (5 bases). The CDR3 has 15 amino acids. The ends were cut back, 4 bases at V and 2 bases at J, with 15 bases in the middle. CDR1 is SGHRS, CDR2 YFSETQ, per germline. CDR3 coding DNA: TGCGCCAGCAGCCCCGGAGGGACGTCCAACTATGGCTACACCTTC. Its protein product is CASSPGGTSNYGYTF.

To note about this clonotype: A read error may produce the germline difference seen at one junction end. This chain uses TRBV6-1 with TRBJ2-3; tentatively, D is TRBD1 or TRBD2 (6 bases each). CDR1 MNHNS and CDR2 SASEGT come from the germline V gene. The CDR3 runs 16 residues. This chain's CDR3 is CASGGGGGRDQDTQYF. The DNA of the CDR3 is TGTGCCAGCGGGGGAGGAGGGGGACGAGACCAAGATACGCAGTACTTT.

The chain carries TRBV10-2 and TRBJ2-1; weak D call: TRBD2 (5 bases). The V and J ends lost 2 bases and 6 bases respectively, with 8 bases between them. This CDR3 is 13 amino acids long. Germline V lookup: CDR1 WSHSY, CDR2 SAAADI. The CDR3 nucleotides are TGCGCCAGCAGTGAGCTGGGGAGCAATGAGCAGTTCTTC. It is translated as CASSELGSNEQFF.

This clonotype was seen at least ten times. The chain recombines TRBV6-1 with TRBJ2-3; D unresolved. Germline CDR1 MNHNS, CDR2 SASEGT. The CDR3 is 13 amino acids. With 6 bases removed from V and 1 base from J, the gap between germline ends came to 8 bases. The CDR3 DNA is TGTGCCAGCAGGATCCCGGGCACAGATACGCAGTATTTT. Its protein is CASRIPGTDTQYF.

The chain's CDR3 is CASSLVGPYNEQFF. DNA of the CDR3: TGTGCCAGCAGTCTTGTCGGCCCCTACAATGAGCAGTTCTTC. V gene TRBV6-1 combines with J gene TRBJ2-1, with unresolved D. Germline V gene sequence: CDR1 MNHNS, CDR2 SASEGT. The V gene lost 5 bases and the J gene lost 2 bases, with 10 bases spanning the gap. This CDR3 region has 14 residues.

This clonotype was seen a single time. The rearrangement uses TRBV12-3 or TRBV12-4 and TRBJ2-1, with TRBD2 matching over 7 bases. The CDR3 is made up of 14 amino acids. The V and J ends lost 0 bases and 7 bases, in that order; junction bases with no gene match: 3. The chain's CDR3 is CASSLARGTNEQFF. CDR3 coding DNA: TGTGCCAGCAGTTTAGCGCGGGGGACGAATGAGCAGTTCTTC.

This clonotype was detected many times. The CDR3 spells CASSSLDSEETQYF. The DNA for the CDR3 is TGTGCCAGCAGTTCATTAGACAGCGAAGAGACCCAGTACTTC. The rearrangement joins TRBV6-5 to TRBJ2-5, with D possibly TRBD1 on 5 matching bases. The CDR3 length is 14 residues. V was trimmed by 4 bases and J by 3 bases, leaving 12 bases between them. From germline, CDR1 is MNHEY and CDR2 SVGAGI.

This chain's CDR3 is CASTPRGGINEQFF. For the CDR3, the DNA is TGTGCCAGCACCCCACGGGGCGGGATAAATGAGCAGTTCTTC. The J gene is TRBJ2-1, the V gene TRBV7-6; TRBD2 might be the D (6 bases). CDR1 and CDR2 from the germline V gene are SGHVS and FNYEAQ. This CDR3 has 14 amino acids. Trimming shortened V by 7 bases and J by 7 bases, and 17 bases separated the two germline ends.

This rearrangement joins TRBV9 to TRBJ2-5; TRBD2 matches 11 bases. The junction had 13 bases not matched to a gene; V was cut back by 7 bases and J by 8 bases. Looked up from germline, CDR1 is SGDLS and CDR2 is YYNGEE. This CDR3 spans 15 amino acids. The CDR3 reads CASGVAGGVQDTQYF. As DNA, the CDR3 is TGTGCCAGCGGGGTAGCGGGAGGGGTCCAGGATACCCAGTACTTC.

Details on this clonotype: It may be a read error: a sequence one base away is much more abundant. CDR3 sequence (DNA): TGTGTCAGCAGAGAACGGGGGGCCAATCAGCCCCAGCATTTT. Translation gives CVSRERGANQPQHF. This sequence joins TRBV6-1 and TRBJ1-5; D is perhaps TRBD1 (6 bases). The CDR3 has 14 amino acids. CDR1 and CDR2 (germline): MNHNS, SASEGT.

This clonotype has a count of ten or more. The J gene is TRBJ2-5, the V gene TRBV10-2, with D perhaps TRBD1 (5 bases). Judging by the DNA end, TRBJ2-7 fits better; the J call may be wrong. CDR1 and CDR2 (germline): WSHSY, SAAADI. This CDR3 comprises 13 residues. DNA of the CDR3: TGCGCCAGCAGTCCGGCAGGGCCCTACGAGCAGTACTTC. Translation: CASSPAGPYEQYF.

V usage is TRBV4-1 and J usage is TRBJ2-3; either TRBD1 or TRBD2 may supply D (6 bases each). The J call may not be correct, given that the DNA end is closer to TRBJ2-7. The CDR3 extends over 16 amino acids. Germline V CDR1 and CDR2: MGHRA, YSYEKL. CDR3 protein: CACGGLGGGDQDTQYF. The CDR3 DNA follows: TGCGCCTGCGGCGGGCTCGGGGGCGGAGACCAAGATACGCAGTACTTC.

Here the CDR3 reads CASSDGGWGNTIYF. CDR3 nucleotide sequence: TGTGCCAGCAGCGACGGGGGGTGGGGAAACACCATATATTTT. This chain links TRBV9 with TRBJ1-3; maybe TRBD1 (5 bases). This CDR3 comprises 14 residues. Germline values: CDR1 SGDLS, CDR2 YYNGEE. The V gene lost 3 bases and the J gene lost 4 bases, with 11 bases spanning the gap.

This clonotype was detected many times. The CDR3 end shows no conserved phenylalanine or tryptophan, and so a read error is likely. No DNA is shown, since the ends of the CDR3 on it are uncertain; the CDR3 is the one TCRdb lists. The chain combines TRBV6-1 with TRBJ2-1; no DNA check was done on the table's D call, TRBD2. The CDR3 sequence runs 10 residues, both termini included. Germline CDR1 reads MNHNS; CDR2 reads SASEGT. The CDR3: CANLRSGVGY.

This chain links TRBV6-1 with TRBJ2-1; D may be TRBD2 (6 bases). The V end was cut by 3 bases, the J end by 5 bases, with 11 bases between. The CDR3 runs 14 residues. CDR1 and CDR2 (germline): MNHNS, SASEGT. CDR3 in DNA: TGTGCCAGCAGTGATGGGCGGGGACACAATGAGCAGTTCTTC. This codes for CASSDGRGHNEQFF.

This chain links TRBV7-2 with TRBJ2-1, with 8 bases fitting TRBD2. This CDR3 has 17 residues. The V and J ends lost 4 bases and 0 bases, in that order; junction bases with no gene match: 8. CDR1 is SGHTA, CDR2 FQGNSA, per germline. CDR3 sequence reads: CASSSGTRRGSYNEQFF. In nucleotides, the CDR3 is TGTGCCAGCAGCTCCGGGACTAGGAGGGGCTCCTACAATGAGCAGTTCTTC.

As for this clonotype: Its ends do not fully match the called genes, so a read error is possible. V usage is TRBV6-5 and J usage is TRBJ2-3, with a weak D call TRBD2 (6 bases). The CDR3 is made up of 17 amino acids. Germline V gene lookup returns CDR1 MNHEY and CDR2 SVGAGI. For the CDR3, the DNA is TGTGCCAGCAGTTATCGAGACGGGGGACCTGCCACAGATACGCAGTATTTC. It codes for CASSYRDGGPATDTQYF.

The chain links TRBV6-1 to TRBJ2-3; no clear D. CDR1 is MNHNS and CDR2 is SASEGT in the germline V gene. Trimming removed 0 bases from V and 7 bases from J, with 8 bases in between. The CDR3 contains 13 residues. The DNA for the CDR3 is TGTGCCAGCAGTGAAGCCCTTATAAATACGCAGTATTTT. This codes for CASSEALINTQYF.

In this sample, this clonotype turned up many times. This sequence joins TRBV6-1 and TRBJ2-1, with 12 bases fitting TRBD2. Germline lookup yields CDR1 MNHNS and CDR2 SASEGT. The V segment lost 7 bases and the J segment 6 bases; nucleotides outside the gene matches: 7. The CDR3 loop spans 15 amino acids. CDR3 sequence reads: CASIAGTSGPNEQFF. CDR3 bases: TGTGCCAGCATCGCCGGGACTAGCGGGCCCAATGAGCAGTTCTTC.